The source of this TCR beta chain is a study of cytomegalovirus exposure and HLA in healthy donors (dated by TCRdb to about 2017). Turning to the overall study: According to an earlier analysis of a few hundred of the donors, roughly 180 million T cells yielded 100 million or so unique TCR beta sequences and approximately 300 Gb of sequence data. An early release covering about 600 HLA-typed donors comprised approximately 290 gigabases of sequencing data and 65 million to 100 million unique TCR sequences. Of the approximately 400 genotyped donors, more than 75% were placed in the genetic ancestry cluster associated with self-reported Caucasian donors. The study aimed to test whether signatures of past pathogen exposure could be identified by cataloging public T cell receptors. The T cell repertoires of 670 or so subjects were profiled by immunosequencing and related to cytomegalovirus serostatus. Along with the roughly 710-subject first cohort, a separate validation cohort of over a hundred different subjects was used. To predict cytomegalovirus infection status, the study brought together high-throughput TCR immunosequencing, statistical association of individual TCRs with disease status, and machine learning. To study patterns of TCR occurrence, a later analysis re-analyzed previously published TCR beta repertoires from 550 to 800 donors and added high-resolution HLA genotyping. Rather than using new phenotypic data, the later analysis identified candidate immune exposures from TCR beta sequences and from how often those sequences occurred across donors. To decide whether each TCR beta V gene segment behaved as functional or pseudogenic, an earlier analysis of approximately 600 of the donors relied on high-throughput TCR beta sequencing. Alongside the repertoire data, information on donor age, sex, ethnicity and CMV serostatus was compiled. A later genetic analysis took genome-wide SNP genotypes for about three fifths of the roughly 670 donors and used that subset as a discovery cohort. Every discovery cohort repertoire had been produced on one sequencing platform. Both class I and class II loci were covered by HLA typing, at four-digit resolution. The number of donors typed differed by locus, with about 629-630 for A, B, C, DRB1 and DQB1, around 500 for DQA1, 600 to 610 for DPA1, and some 450 for DPB1. Roughly 5 DR-DQ haplotypes were handled as single units for association and clustering, since linkage in the cohort was strong. Among about 360 genotyped donors of the cohort, an average of about 240,000 unique TCR beta nucleotide sequences were sequenced per donor, about a sixth of them non-productive. Overall study outcomes, separate from this receptor: According to a later genetic analysis, donors in an Asian-associated ancestry cluster had fewer N-insertions in productive TCRs than the approximately 630-donor mean. A cluster of highly shared sequence variants was judged likely to be a technical artifact of the sequencing pipeline. Across donors, most TCR sequences were observed very rarely, whereas some public TCRs were present in many individuals. Compared with equally common non-associated chains, HLA-associated TCR beta chains in a later analysis were more clonally expanded and had lower generation probabilities. Cytomegalovirus status was reported to be diagnosed by the classifier with high specificity and sensitivity in both the original and validation cohorts. Because counts were too low, 15 to 20 rarely observed V segments, including chromosome 9 orphons, were excluded from the earlier analysis of under 650 of the donors. An earlier analysis of several hundred of the donors showed that most TCR beta V segments appeared in productive rearrangements either about 87% or about 30% of the time, which broadly matched IMGT annotations. CMV serostatus was the only immune exposure information available for the cohort. In a later analysis, the rate of TCR association differed among HLA loci, with DRB1 alleles having the most associated TCRs and HLA-C alleles having the fewest. Correlated functional status among segregating V segments might reflect linkage disequilibrium, but an unknown experimental factor could not be ruled out. Because HLA typing was unavailable for some donors at each locus, only the typed subset was used in association tests. According to a later analysis, most CMV-associated TCR beta chains appeared to be HLA-restricted, and the HLA associations seemed to be driven largely by CMV exposure. Sequencing depth was assumed to be roughly uniform across donors in the presence/absence analyses, though that assumption may not hold. In the study, some 160 TCR beta chains were listed as associated with cytomegalovirus. When HLA alleles, especially DR and DQ, strongly co-occurred, attributing TCR associations to individual alleles was difficult. A further reported finding was that TCR beta sequences accurately predicted the HLA-A and HLA-B alleles for most subjects in the first cohort. Only TCR beta chains were sequenced in this cohort, and the absence of alpha or paired-chain data limited detectable features. At a false discovery rate of 0.05, a later analysis linked 16,951 TCR beta sequences to specific HLA alleles. According to a later analysis, parvovirus B19, influenza, CMV and Epstein-Barr virus appeared linked to several top co-occurrence clusters. Three of the identified cytomegalovirus-associated TCR beta chains were confirmed in vitro to be specific for cytomegalovirus antigens. The authors suggested that the approach could potentially be extended to other disease states and immunological phenotypes. Some IMGT-functional V segments, including TRBV6-2 and TRBV6-3, could not be distinguished by the 87-base-pair reads and were therefore excluded. A later genetic analysis associated a missense DCLRE1C variant with V-gene and J-gene trimming of TCR beta chains, and an independent cohort replicated the association.

Libraries came from the immunoSEQ multiplex PCR assay. A mixture of 60 forward primers for TCR Vbeta segments and 13 reverse primers for TCR Jbeta segments was used in the multiplex PCR. Amplification of the CDR3 region of rearranged TCR beta genes was performed with a multiplex PCR assay on genomic DNA. Amplified TCR beta libraries were sequenced as 87-base-pair reads on the Illumina HiSeq System. The paper's processing steps were these. A later analysis counted tens of millions of unique TCR beta chains across the 500 to 850 repertoires, and 10 million to 11 million of these chains were shared by at least two donors. Raw reads were error-corrected and collapsed into unique sequences by a nearest-neighbor algorithm in which closely related sequences were merged to remove PCR and sequencing errors. CDR3 sequences were aligned to IMGT reference sequences to assign V, D and J gene segments. For a sequence to be retained, a match of at least six nucleotides was required to both a V gene segment and a J gene segment. Rearrangements were classified as productive when the CDR3 lacked stop codons and remained in frame with V and J, and all other rearrangements were classified as non-productive. Following IMGT convention, CDR3 was defined as the stretch from the second conserved V-encoded cysteine up to the conserved J-encoded phenylalanine. In an earlier analysis of roughly 610 of the donors, sequences lacking an unambiguous match to a single V gene segment were excluded. In an earlier analysis of approximately 610 of the donors, V segments were called functional above 56.7% productive rearrangements and were called segregating when the between-donor standard deviation exceeded 5%. To diagnose cytomegalovirus status from the catalog of TCR beta chain sequences, a statistical classification framework was built. In a later analysis, V and J genes were assigned by comparing TCR nucleotide sequences against IMGT/GENE-DB human TR gene sequences. A later analysis assigned CDR3 sequences and most-parsimonious VDJ recombination scenarios with the TCRdist pipeline. In a later analysis, each TCR beta chain was defined by its CDR3 amino acid sequence together with its V-gene family, and reads without a unique V-gene family were excluded. As a way to deal with suspected cross-contamination and a sequencing artifact, a later analysis dropped 450 to 700 nucleotide sequences that were highly shared and had low generation probability. A later analysis calculated a clonal expansion index for each public chain from normalized within-repertoire ranks of inferred template counts. In a later analysis, generation probabilities were computed with a VDJ recombination model fitted to out-of-frame rearrangements, and the resulting probabilities were checked against IGoR. A later analysis scored TCR-TCR, TCR-HLA and TCR-CMV co-occurrence with hypergeometric tests, applying a repertoire-size bias correction to TCR pairs. A later analysis estimated false discovery rates by permuting HLA or CMV assignments 20 times. In a later analysis, co-occurring TCRs were grouped using DBSCAN, and TCRdist sequence similarity was added for clustering within HLA-allele-positive subsets. For co-occurrence clustering, repertoires with fewer than 30,000 or more than 120,000 public chains were excluded, along with roughly five repertoires with anomalous nucleotide sharing. TCRdb mirrors the immuneACCESS table, restricted to in-frame sequences. Some clones are absent from its copies; in checked studies, under half trace to an unresolved V gene, and the reason for the others is unknown. The DNA was the basis for D and trimming; V, J and clone size are from that table. This sample's table has entries for 80,000 to 100,000 clones. The biggest ten clones account for 0.45% to 0.7% of the sample.

With respect to this clone: What antigen it recognizes has not been identified.

The cohort consisted of some 730 healthy bone marrow donors. At the time of sampling, all cohort members were nominally healthy, though unrecorded immune exposures were likely present. The donor was CMV seronegative and was included in the group of about 350 seronegative cohort members. A peripheral blood sample was provided by each donor, and peripheral blood mononuclear cells were used for TCR beta sequencing. The Qiagen DNeasy Blood Extraction Kit was used to extract genomic DNA from the blood cell samples. CDR1 and CDR2, looked up from the germline V gene, are MDHEN and SYDVKM. The CDR3 holds 15 amino acids from the cysteine to the phenylalanine. The retained sequence is limited to the CDR3, 45 bases, with the frame set at the first base. Trimming leaves V shorter by 4 bases and J shorter by 2 bases, with the junction holding 7 bases beyond the gene matches.

Here the chain combines TRBV28 and TRBJ2-7; 8 junctional bases match TRBD1. This receptor was obtained from a man in his fifties or sixties in good health and CMV-seronegative. The sequenced sample was PBMCs. At the DNA level, the sequence is TGTGCCAGCAGTTCCGTCCCGGACAGGGCCTACGAGCAGTACTTC. The translation is CASSSVPDRAYEQYF. Full variable domain (CDR3 extended with the reference TRBV28 and TRBJ2-7 proteins): DVKVTQSSRYLVKRTGEKVFLECVQDMDHENMFWYRQDPGLGLRLIYFSYDVKMKEKGDIPEGYSVSREKKERFSLILESASTNQTSMYLCASSSVPDRAYEQYFGPGTRLTVT.